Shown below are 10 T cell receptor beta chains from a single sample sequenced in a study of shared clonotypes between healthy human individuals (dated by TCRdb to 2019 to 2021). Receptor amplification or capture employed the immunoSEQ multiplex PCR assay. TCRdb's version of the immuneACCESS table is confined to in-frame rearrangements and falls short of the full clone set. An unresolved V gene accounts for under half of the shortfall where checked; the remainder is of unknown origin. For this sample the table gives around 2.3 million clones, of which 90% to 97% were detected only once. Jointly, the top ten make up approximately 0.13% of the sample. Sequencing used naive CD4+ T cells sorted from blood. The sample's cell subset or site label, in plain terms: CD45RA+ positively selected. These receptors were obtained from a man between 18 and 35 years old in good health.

The CDR3 nucleotides are TGCGCCAGCAGCTTGGATGGACAGGGGGCGAAAGGCTACACCTTC. It codes for CASSLDGQGAKGYTF. The chain links TRBV5-1 to TRBJ1-2; the match to TRBD1 covers 11 bases. The CDR3 covers 15 residues. Germline V gene data show CDR1 as SGHRS and CDR2 as YFSETQ. With 0 bases clipped from V and 8 bases from J, the junction kept 6 bases outside the gene matches.

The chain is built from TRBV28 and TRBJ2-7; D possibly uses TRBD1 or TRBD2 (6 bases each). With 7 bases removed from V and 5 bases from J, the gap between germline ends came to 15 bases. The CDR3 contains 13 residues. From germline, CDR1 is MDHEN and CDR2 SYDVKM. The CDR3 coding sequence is TGTGCCAGCACCCCCAACAGGGAGGACGAGCAGTACTTC. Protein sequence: CASTPNREDEQYF.

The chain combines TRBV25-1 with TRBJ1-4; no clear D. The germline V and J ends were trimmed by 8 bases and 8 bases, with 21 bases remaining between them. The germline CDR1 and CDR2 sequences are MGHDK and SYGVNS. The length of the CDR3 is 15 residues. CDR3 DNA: TGTGCCAGCGGACCCCCCGTCGGCGCCACCGAAAAACTGTTTTTT. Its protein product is CASGPPVGATEKLFF.

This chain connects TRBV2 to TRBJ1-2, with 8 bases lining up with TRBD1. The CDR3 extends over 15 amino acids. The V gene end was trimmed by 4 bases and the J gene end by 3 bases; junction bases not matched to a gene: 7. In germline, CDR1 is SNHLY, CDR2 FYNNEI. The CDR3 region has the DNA TGTGCCAGCAGTGCCCCCGAGACAGGGGACTATGGCTACACCTTC. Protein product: CASSAPETGDYGYTF.

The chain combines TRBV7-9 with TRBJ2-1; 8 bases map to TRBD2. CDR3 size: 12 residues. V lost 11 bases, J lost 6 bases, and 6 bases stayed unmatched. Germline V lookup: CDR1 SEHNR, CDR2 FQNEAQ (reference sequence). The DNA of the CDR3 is TGTGCCGGAGCGGGGGCGGCCAATGAGCAGTTCTTC. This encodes CAGAGAANEQFF.

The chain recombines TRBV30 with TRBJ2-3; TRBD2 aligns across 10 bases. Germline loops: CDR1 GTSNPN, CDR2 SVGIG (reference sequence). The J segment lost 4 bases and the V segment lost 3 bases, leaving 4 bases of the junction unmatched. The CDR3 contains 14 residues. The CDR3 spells CAWRSGRAPDTQYF. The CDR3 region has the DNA TGTGCCTGGAGAAGCGGGAGGGCCCCAGATACGCAGTATTTT. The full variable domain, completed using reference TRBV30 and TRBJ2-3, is SQTIHQWPATLVQPVGSPLSLECTVEGTSNPNLYWYRQAAGRGLQLLFYSVGIGQISSEVPQNLSASRPQDRQFILSSKKLLLSDSGFYLCAWRSGRAPDTQYFGPGTRLTVL.

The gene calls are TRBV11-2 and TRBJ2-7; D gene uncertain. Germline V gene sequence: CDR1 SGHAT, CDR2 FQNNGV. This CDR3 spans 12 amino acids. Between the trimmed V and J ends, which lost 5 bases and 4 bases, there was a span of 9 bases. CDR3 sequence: CASSQQRYEQYF. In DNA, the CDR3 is TGTGCCAGCAGCCAACAACGGTACGAGCAGTACTTC. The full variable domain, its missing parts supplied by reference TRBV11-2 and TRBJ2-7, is EAGVAQSPRYKIIEKRQSVAFWCNPISGHATLYWYQQILGQGPKLLIQFQNNGVVDDSQLPKDRFSAERLKGVDSTLKIQPAKLEDSAVYLCASSQQRYEQYFGPGTRLTVT.

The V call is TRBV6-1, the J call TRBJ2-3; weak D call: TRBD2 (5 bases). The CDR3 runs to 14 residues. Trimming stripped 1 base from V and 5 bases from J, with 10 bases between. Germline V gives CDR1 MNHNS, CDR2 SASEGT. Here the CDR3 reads CASSEVLARDTQYF. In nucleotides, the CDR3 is TGTGCCAGCAGTGAAGTGCTAGCCAGAGATACGCAGTATTTT.

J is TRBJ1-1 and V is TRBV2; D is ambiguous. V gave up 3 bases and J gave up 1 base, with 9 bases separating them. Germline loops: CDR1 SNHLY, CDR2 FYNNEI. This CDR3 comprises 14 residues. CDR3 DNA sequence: TGTGCCAGCAGTGAGGTCAGGAAGAACACTGAAGCTTTCTTT. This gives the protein CASSEVRKNTEAFF.

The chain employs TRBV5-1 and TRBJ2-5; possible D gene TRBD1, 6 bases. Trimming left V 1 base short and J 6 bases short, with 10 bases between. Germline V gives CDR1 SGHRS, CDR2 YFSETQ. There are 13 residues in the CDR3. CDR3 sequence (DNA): TGCGCCAGCAGCTTGTTGGGGGCTCAGACCCAGTACTTC. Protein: CASSLLGAQTQYF. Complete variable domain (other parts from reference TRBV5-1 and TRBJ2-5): KAGVTQTPRYLIKTRGQQVTLSCSPISGHRSVSWYQQTPGQGLQFLFEYFSETQRNKGNFPGRFSGRQFSNSRSEMNVSTLELGDSALYLCASSLLGAQTQYFGPGTRLLVL.